This T cell receptor beta chain derives from a study of regulatory T cells in long-lasting Graves disease. The study, taken as a whole, reports: Persistent patients shared more public clonotypes (about 2,600) than new patients (more than 900).

Specified time point: newly diagnosed GD, antithyroid drugs for less than 3 months. Generation of the TCR library employed RNA extracted from PBMCs. In its sample, this clonotype was seen many times. Its matching antigen is unknown. Arm-PCR of CDR3 regions and iRepertoire HTBI primers were the basis on which TCR beta libraries were built. TCRdb re-derived calls from the multiplex PCR reads in MiXCR, one entry per CDR3 protein. The data show fewer than 650,000 distinct CDR3 sequences, approximately 15% seen once. This CDR3 has 12 amino acids. Looked up from germline, CDR1 is DFQATT and CDR2 is SNEGSKA (reference sequence). The data also belong to a second study, concerning T cells in Graves' hyperthyroidism and ophthalmopathy. This second study says: The HTBI primer set was used in a first-round RT-PCR of the TCR CDR3.

The genes are TRBV20-1 and TRBJ1-4, with D possibly being TRBD1 (6 bases). The sequence was obtained from a woman aged 25-40 years with Graves disease. The sequenced sample was peripheral blood mononuclear cells (PBMCs), obtained at new diagnosis, from a patient treated with antithyroid drugs. The CDR3 sequence: CRPTGQGEKLFF. The CDR3 bases are TGCAGACCTACAGGGCAAGGTGAAAAACTGTTTTTT.